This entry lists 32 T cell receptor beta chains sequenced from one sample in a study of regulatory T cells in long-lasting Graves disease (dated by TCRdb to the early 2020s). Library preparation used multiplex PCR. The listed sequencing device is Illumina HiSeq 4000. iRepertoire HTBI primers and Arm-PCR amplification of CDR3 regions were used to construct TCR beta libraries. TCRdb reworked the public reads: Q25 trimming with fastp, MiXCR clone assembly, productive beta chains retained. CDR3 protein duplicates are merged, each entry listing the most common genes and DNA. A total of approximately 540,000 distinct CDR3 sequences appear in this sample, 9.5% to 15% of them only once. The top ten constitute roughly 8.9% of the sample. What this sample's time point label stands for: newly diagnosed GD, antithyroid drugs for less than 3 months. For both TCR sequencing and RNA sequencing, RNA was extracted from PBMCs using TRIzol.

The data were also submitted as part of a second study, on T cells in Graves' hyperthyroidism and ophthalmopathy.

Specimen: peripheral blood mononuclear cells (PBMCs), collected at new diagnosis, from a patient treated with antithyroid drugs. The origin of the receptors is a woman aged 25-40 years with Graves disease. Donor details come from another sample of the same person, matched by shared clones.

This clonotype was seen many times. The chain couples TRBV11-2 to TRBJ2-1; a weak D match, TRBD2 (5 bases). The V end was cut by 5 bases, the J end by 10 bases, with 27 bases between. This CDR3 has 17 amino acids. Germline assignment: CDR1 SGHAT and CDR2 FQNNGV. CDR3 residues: CASSPPVVGPGLAEQFF. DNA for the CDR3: TGTGCCAGCAGCCCCCCCGTTGTGGGTCCCGGACTTGCGGAGCAGTTCTTC. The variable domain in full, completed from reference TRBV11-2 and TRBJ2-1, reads EAGVAQSPRYKIIEKRQSVAFWCNPISGHATLYWYQQILGQGPKLLIQFQNNGVVDDSQLPKDRFSAERLKGVDSTLKIQPAKLEDSAVYLCASSPPVVGPGLAEQFFGPGTRLTVL.

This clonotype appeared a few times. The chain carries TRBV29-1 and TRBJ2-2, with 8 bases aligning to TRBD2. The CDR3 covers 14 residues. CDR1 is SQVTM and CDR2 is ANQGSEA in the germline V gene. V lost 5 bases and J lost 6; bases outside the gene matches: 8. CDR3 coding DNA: TGCAGCGTTAGGGCGGGGGGTCCCCCCGGGGAGCTGTTTTTT. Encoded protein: CSVRAGGPPGELFF.

CDR3 nucleotide sequence: TGTGCCACCAGCAGAGGGGGGCTAGCGGGACGGGACGAGCAGTTCTTC. Translation gives CATSRGGLAGRDEQFF. This rearrangement joins TRBV15 to TRBJ2-1; 9 bases fit TRBD2. CDR1 and CDR2 (germline): LNHNV, YYDKDF (reference sequence). Trimming took 1 base from V and 10 from J; bases not matched to a gene: 11. The CDR3 length is 16 residues.

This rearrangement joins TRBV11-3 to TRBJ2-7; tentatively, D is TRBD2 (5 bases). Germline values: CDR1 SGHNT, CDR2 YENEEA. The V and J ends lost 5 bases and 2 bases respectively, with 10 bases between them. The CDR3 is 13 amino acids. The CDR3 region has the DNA TGTGCCAGCAGCCCACTGACTACCTACGAGCAGTACTTC. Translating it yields CASSPLTTYEQYF.

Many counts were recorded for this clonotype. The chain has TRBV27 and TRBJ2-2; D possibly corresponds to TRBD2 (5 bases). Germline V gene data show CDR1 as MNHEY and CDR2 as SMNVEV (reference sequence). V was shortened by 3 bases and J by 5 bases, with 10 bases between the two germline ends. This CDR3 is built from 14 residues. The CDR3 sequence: CASSFGLRTGELFF. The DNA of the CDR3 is TGTGCCAGCAGTTTTGGACTGAGGACCGGGGAGCTGTTTTTT.

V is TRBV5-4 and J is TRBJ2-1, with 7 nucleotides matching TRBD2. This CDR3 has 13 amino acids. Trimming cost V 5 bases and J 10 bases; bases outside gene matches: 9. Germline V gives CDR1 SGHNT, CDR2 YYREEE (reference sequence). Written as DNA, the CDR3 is TGTGCCAGCAGTTCTAGCGGTAGCAAGGAGCAGTTCTTC. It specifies CASSSSGSKEQFF.

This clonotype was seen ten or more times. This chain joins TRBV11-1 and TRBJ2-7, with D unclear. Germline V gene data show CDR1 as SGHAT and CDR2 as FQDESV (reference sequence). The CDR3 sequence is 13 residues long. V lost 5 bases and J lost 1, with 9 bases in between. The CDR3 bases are TGTGCCAGCAGCAGAAGAGAGTCCTACGAGCAGTACTTC. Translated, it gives CASSRRESYEQYF.

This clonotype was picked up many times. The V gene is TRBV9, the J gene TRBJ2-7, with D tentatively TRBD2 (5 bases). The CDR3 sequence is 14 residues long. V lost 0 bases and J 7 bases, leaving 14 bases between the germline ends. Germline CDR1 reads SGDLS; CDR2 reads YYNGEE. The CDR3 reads CASSVGVGVGEQYF. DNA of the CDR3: TGTGCCAGCAGCGTAGGTGTGGGAGTGGGTGAGCAGTACTTC.

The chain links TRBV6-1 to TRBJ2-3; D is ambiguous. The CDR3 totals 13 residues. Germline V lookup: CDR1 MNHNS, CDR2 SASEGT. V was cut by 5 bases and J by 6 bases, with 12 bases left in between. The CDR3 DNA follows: TGTGCCAGCAGTCAACATGTAGGGGATACGCAGTATTTT. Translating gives CASSQHVGDTQYF.

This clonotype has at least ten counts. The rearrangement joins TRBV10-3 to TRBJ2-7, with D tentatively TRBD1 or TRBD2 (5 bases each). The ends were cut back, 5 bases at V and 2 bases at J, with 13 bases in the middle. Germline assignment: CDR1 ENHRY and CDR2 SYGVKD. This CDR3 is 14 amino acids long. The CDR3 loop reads CAISPSMGAYEQYF. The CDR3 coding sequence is TGTGCCATCAGTCCGTCGATGGGGGCCTACGAGCAGTACTTC.

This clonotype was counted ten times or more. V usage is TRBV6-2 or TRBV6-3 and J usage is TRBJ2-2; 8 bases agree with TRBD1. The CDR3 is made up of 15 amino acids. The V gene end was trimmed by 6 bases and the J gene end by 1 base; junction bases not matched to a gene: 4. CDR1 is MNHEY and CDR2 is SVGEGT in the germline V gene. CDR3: CASSSGTGNTGELFF. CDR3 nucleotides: TGTGCCAGCAGCTCCGGGACAGGGAACACCGGGGAGCTGTTTTTT.

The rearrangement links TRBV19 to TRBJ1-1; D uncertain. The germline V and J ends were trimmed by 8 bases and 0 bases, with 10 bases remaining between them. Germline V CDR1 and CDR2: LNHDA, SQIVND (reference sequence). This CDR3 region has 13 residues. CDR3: CASQTGLNTEAFF. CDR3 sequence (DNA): TGTGCCAGTCAGACGGGATTGAACACTGAAGCTTTCTTT.

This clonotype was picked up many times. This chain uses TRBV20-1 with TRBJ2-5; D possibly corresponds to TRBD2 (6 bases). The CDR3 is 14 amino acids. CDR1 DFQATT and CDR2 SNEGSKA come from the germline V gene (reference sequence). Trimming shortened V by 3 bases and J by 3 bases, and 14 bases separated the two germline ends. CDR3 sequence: CSARDRVAEETQYF. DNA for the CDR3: TGCAGTGCTAGGGACCGGGTAGCGGAAGAGACCCAGTACTTC.

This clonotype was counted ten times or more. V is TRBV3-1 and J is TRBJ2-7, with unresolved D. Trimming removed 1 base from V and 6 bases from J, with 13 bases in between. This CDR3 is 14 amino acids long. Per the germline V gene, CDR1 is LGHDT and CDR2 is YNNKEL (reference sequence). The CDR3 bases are TGTGCCAGCAGCCAAGGGCCTAATTACGGCGAGCAGTACTTC. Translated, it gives CASSQGPNYGEQYF.

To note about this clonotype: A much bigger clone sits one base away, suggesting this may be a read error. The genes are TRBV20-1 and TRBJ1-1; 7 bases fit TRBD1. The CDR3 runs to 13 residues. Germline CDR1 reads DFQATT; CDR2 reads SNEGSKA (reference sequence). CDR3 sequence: CSARGGQHTGAFF. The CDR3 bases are TGCAGTGCTAGAGGGGGACAGCACACTGGAGCTTTCTTT.

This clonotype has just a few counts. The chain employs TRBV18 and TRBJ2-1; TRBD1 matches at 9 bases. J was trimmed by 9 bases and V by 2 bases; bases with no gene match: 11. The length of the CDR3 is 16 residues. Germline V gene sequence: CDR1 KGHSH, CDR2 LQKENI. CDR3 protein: CASSPVLGTGSIEQFF. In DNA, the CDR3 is TGTGCCAGCTCACCAGTATTAGGGACAGGGAGTATTGAGCAGTTCTTC.

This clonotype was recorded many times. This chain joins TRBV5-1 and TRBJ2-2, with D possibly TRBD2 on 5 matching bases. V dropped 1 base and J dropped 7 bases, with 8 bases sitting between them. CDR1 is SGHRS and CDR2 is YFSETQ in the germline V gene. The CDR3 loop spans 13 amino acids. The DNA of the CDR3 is TGCGCCAGCAGCTTGCACGAGGGCGGGGAGCTGTTTTTT. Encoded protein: CASSLHEGGELFF. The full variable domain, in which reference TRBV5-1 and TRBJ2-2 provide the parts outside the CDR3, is KAGVTQTPRYLIKTRGQQVTLSCSPISGHRSVSWYQQTPGQGLQFLFEYFSETQRNKGNFPGRFSGRQFSNSRSEMNVSTLELGDSALYLCASSLHEGGELFFGEGSRLTVL.

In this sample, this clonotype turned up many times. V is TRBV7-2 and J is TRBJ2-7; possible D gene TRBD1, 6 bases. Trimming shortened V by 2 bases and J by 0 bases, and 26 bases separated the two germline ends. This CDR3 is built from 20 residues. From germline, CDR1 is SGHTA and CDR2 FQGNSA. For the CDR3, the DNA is TGTGCCAGCAGCTTAAGGCCGCGCGGCAGGGGAACGACGAACTCCTACGAGCAGTACTTC. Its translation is CASSLRPRGRGTTNSYEQYF.

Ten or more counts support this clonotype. The CDR3 region is CAWSEYPAGKAFF. The CDR3 bases are TGTGCCTGGAGTGAGTATCCGGCGGGAAAAGCTTTCTTT. J is TRBJ1-1 and V is TRBV30; no clear D gene. CDR1 and CDR2 from the germline V gene are GTSNPN and SVGIG (reference sequence). This CDR3 region has 13 residues. V lost 1 base to trimming and J lost 9 bases, with 15 bases between them.

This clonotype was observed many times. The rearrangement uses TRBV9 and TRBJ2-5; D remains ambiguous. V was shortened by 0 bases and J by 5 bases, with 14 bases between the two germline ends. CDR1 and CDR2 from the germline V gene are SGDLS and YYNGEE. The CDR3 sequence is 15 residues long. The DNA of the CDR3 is TGTGCCAGCAGCGTAGATCCGGGTCTGGGGGAGACCCAGTACTTC. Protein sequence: CASSVDPGLGETQYF.

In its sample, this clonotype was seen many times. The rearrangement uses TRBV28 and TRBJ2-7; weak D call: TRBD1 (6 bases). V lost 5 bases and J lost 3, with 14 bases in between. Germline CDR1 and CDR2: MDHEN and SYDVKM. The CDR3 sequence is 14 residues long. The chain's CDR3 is CASSPRTDYYEQYF. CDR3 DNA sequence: TGTGCCAGCAGTCCTCGGACAGATTACTACGAGCAGTACTTC.

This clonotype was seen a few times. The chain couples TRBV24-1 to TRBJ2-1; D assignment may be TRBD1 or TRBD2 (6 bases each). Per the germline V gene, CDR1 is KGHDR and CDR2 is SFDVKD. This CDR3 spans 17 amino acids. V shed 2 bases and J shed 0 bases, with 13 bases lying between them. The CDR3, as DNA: TGTGCCACCAGTGATTCAAGGAGGGGGACCTCCTACAATGAGCAGTTCTTC. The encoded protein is CATSDSRRGTSYNEQFF.

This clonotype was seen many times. CDR3 nucleotide sequence: TGTGCCAGTCGCCGGAGCTCTGGAAACACCATATATTTT. This codes for CASRRSSGNTIYF. This chain connects TRBV19 to TRBJ1-3; D not certain. CDR3 length: 13 amino acids. V lost 8 bases, J lost 0 bases, and 8 bases lay in between. Per germline, CDR1 LNHDA and CDR2 SQIVND (reference sequence). The entire variable domain, with the rest obtained from reference TRBV19 and TRBJ1-3, is as follows: DGGITQSPKYLFRKEGQNVTLSCEQNLNHDAMYWYRQDPGQGLRLIYYSQIVNDFQKGDIAEGYSVSREKKESFPLTVTSAQKNPTAFYLCASRRSSGNTIYFGEGSWLTVV.

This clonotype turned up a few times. CDR3 loop: CASSLARGLHGYTF. For the CDR3, the DNA is TGCGCCAGCAGCTTGGCCCGGGGGCTTCATGGCTACACCTTC. This rearrangement joins TRBV5-1 to TRBJ1-2; the D gene is possibly TRBD1 (6 bases). CDR1 and CDR2 from the germline V gene are SGHRS and YFSETQ. V lost 0 bases and J lost 6, with 12 bases in between. The CDR3 extends over 14 amino acids.

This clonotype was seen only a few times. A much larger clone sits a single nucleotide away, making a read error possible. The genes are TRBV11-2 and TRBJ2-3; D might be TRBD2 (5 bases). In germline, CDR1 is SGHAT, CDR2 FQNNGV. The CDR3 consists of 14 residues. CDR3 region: CARSQAGISDTQYF. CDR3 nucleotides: TGTGCCCGCAGCCAAGCCGGGATTTCAGATACGCAGTATTTT.

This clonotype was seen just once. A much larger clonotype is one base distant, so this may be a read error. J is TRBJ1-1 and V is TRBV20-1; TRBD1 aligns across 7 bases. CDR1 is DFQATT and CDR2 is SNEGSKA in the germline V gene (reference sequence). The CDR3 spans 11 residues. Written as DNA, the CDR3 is TGCAGTGCTCAGGGACAGCGGGGAGCTTTATTT. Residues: CSAQGQRGALF.

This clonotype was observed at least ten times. The DNA of the CDR3 is TGTGCCAGCAGTGAATTTGGATTATGGTGGGAGACCCAGTACTTC. Translated: CASSEFGLWWETQYF. The chain employs TRBV25-1 and TRBJ2-5; no reliable D call. Trimming took off 1 base at V and 5 bases at J, with 14 bases between the two ends. CDR1 is MGHDK and CDR2 is SYGVNS in the germline V gene. CDR3 length equals 15 residues.

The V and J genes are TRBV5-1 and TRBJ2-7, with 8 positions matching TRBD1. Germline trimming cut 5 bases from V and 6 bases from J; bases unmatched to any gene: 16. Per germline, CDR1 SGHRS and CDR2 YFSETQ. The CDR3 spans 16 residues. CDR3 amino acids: CASSFIQGARRPEQYF. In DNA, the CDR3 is TGCGCCAGCAGTTTCATCCAGGGGGCGCGGAGGCCCGAGCAGTACTTC.

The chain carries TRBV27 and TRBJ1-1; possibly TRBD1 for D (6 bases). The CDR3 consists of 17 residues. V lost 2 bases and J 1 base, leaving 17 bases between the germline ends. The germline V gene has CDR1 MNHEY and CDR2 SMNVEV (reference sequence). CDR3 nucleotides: TGTGCCAGCAGTTTAATAGGGGGATCATTCGAGAACACTGAAGCTTTCTTT. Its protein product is CASSLIGGSFENTEAFF.

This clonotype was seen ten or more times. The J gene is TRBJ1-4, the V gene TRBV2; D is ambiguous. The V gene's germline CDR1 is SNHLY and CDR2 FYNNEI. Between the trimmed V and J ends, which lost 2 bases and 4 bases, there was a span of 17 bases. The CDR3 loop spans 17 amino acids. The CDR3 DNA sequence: TGTGCCAGCAGTGAATTGGCAGCAAGGCTGAGTAATGAAAAACTGTTTTTT. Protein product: CASSELAARLSNEKLFF.

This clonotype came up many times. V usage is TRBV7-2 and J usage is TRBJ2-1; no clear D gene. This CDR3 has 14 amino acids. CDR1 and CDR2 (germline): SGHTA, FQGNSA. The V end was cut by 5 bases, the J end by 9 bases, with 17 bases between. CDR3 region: CASSRRRTSAEQFF. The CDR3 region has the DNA TGTGCCAGCAGCCGACGCAGGACCAGCGCTGAGCAGTTCTTC.

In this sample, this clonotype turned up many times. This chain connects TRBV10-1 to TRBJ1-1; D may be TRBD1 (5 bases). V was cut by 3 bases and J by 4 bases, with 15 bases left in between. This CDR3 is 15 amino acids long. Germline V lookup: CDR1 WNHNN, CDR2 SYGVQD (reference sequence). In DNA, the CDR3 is TGCGCCAGCAGTGATTATCAGGGCTTGGGCACTGAAGCTTTCTTT. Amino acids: CASSDYQGLGTEAFF.